This paragraph covers one TCR beta chain sequence. Its cognate antigen is unknown. This entry belongs to a study of OX40 agonist ivuxolimab in advanced cancers. Findings and caveats of the study: Dosing at 0.1 to 3.0 mg/kg was accompanied by clonal expansion of CD4+ and CD8+ blood T cells by week 6.

Germline CDR1 KGHSY, CDR2 FQNENV. Trimming shortened V by 4 bases and J by 1 base, and 7 bases separated the two germline ends. There are 13 residues in the CDR3. Sequencing used immunoSEQ multiplex PCR; TCRdb keeps in-frame clones, though not all of them. This sample has 69,000 or so clones, with around 83% found just once. The TCR sequence derives from an adult with an advanced solid tumor such as melanoma, head and neck, liver or kidney cancer. Sequences were derived from CD4+ or CD8+ T cells sorted from blood, sampled in a trial of the OX40 agonist ivuxolimab. The rearrangement links TRBV16 to TRBJ1-1; D ambiguous. In DNA form, the CDR3 reads TGTGCCAGCAGCCCACTGGAGAACACTGAAGCTTTCTTT. Protein: CASSPLENTEAFF.